The following is a T cell receptor beta chain sequence with its context. Its target antigen remains unknown. No qualities accompany the bases; no much larger clone lies one base away. This entry belongs to a study of T cell responses to AZD1222 COVID-19 vaccine (dated by TCRdb to the early 2020s). The study in broad terms: TCR sequencing covered over 230 trial participants: approximately 200 given two doses of AZD1222 and 26 given two doses of MenACWY control vaccine. Trial participants were enrolled by age into subgroups of 18-55, 56-69 and 70-plus years, and roughly 160, 29 and 62 TCR-sequenced participants, respectively, were included in these subgroups. Broad study findings and their caveats: In the small 56-69-year group, the increase in depth fell short of significance, most likely because of low power. Conclusions about previously exposed vaccinees are limited, since just 6 or 7 AZD1222 recipients were seropositive for SARS-CoV-2 at baseline. After two AZD1222 doses, both the breadth and the depth of spike-specific TCRs were significantly higher than at day 0 and than in MenACWY recipients. Participants were mostly white British and included more females than males, and it was suggested by the authors that clonal diversity may have been underestimated. Epitopes outside the regions mutated in the B.1.351 and B.1.1.7 variants were reportedly recognized by nearly half of the unique spike-specific TCRs. CD4 TCRs associated with the vaccine covered the entire spike protein, and the dominant responses were in regions 160-218 and 743-854. No day 14 peak-response samples were available, so repertoires were characterized only after the peak T cell response.

CDR3 length: 14 amino acids, cysteine to phenylalanine. Solely the CDR3 DNA is kept, with 42 bases framed from the first base. The V and J ends are trimmed by 2 bases and 8 bases, leaving 12 bases between them. CDR1 and CDR2 were assigned from the germline V gene (reference sequence) as LGHDT and YNNKEL. The time point label on this specimen signifies: about 28 days (+/-7) after the second vaccine dose. In light of the paper, this sample's treatment or condition label describes: meningococcal conjugate vaccine given as trial control. Vaccinee samples came from UK trials COV001 and COV002, including a single-blind randomized controlled phase 2/3 trial of AZD1222 (ChAdOx1 nCoV-19) in healthy adults. Trial participant PBMC samples were collected at day 0 and day 28 after the second dose for TCRbeta chain sequencing. The CDR3 regions of human TCRbeta chains were subjected to immunosequencing. Under the source paper's analysis protocol: Repertoire TCRs were checked for matches against a reference library of SARS-CoV-2-specific TCRs that had been generated using the MIRA antigen-specificity platform. Breadth was defined as the fraction of unique TCRs that were SARS-CoV-2-associated, and depth was defined as the fraction of total T cells that were SARS-CoV-2-associated. Using the MIRA data, each spike-specific TCR was mapped to the spike region that the TCR reacts to and placed in a CD4 or CD8 class. Log10-transformed breadth and depth values were compared by one-way ANOVA with Sidak's multiple comparisons tests. In TCRdb, the immuneACCESS table is reduced to in-frame sequences with V and J assigned. These tables do not hold every clone; where another copy was compared, an unresolved V gene accounts for under half, and the others remain unexplained. Clonal size and the V and J genes are those of that table, whereas D and trimming came from the DNA. This sample has some 80,000 clones in its table, and approximately 90% of those were observed once. Of the sample, 9% to 10% falls within the top ten clones.

The sequenced sample was peripheral blood, obtained 28 days after the second dose of the MenACWY control vaccine. Recombination connected TRBV3-1 (or the pseudogene TRBV3-2) to TRBJ1-4, with a weak D call of TRBD1 (6 bases match). This sequence was found in an adult who received the MenACWY meningococcal vaccine as a control. The CDR3 reads as follows: CASSQRGLGEKLFF. At the DNA level, the sequence is TGTGCCAGCAGCCAACGGGGGCTAGGAGAAAAACTGTTTTTT.